These 11 T cell receptor beta chains share one sample of origin, sequenced in a study of beta chain features in type 1 diabetes (dated by TCRdb to the late 2010s). For these TCRs, the target antigens are not known. Libraries came from the immunoSEQ multiplex PCR assay. The High Capacity cDNA Reverse Transcription Kit was used to reverse transcribe all of the isolated RNA, meaning that expressed TCRB transcripts were what got sequenced. Here the immuneACCESS table is served through TCRdb, limited to in-frame sequences with V and J called. Missing clones are a known gap in these copies; in checked studies unresolved V genes cover under half, and the rest lacks a known reason. Within this sample are more than 100,000 clones, with 28% of them counted one time only. Under 0.55% of the sample goes to the ten largest clones. What the work shows at the level of the full study, not this receptor alone: In all four CD4+ subsets, TCRB CDR3 length was moderately but significantly shorter in type 1 diabetes patients.

Sequenced material: central memory CD4+ T cells from blood. Receptors originate from a woman younger than 35 with type 1 diabetes.

The chain has TRBV5-1 and TRBJ2-7; D is perhaps TRBD2 (5 bases). Germline CDR1 is SGHRS and CDR2 is YFSETQ. The CDR3 is 14 residues long. Trimming stripped 0 bases from V and 3 bases from J, with 10 bases between. CDR3 in DNA: TGCGCCAGCAGCTTGGAAGCCGAGGGCTACGAGCAGTACTTC. This translates into CASSLEAEGYEQYF. The full variable domain, its missing parts supplied by reference TRBV5-1 and TRBJ2-7, is KAGVTQTPRYLIKTRGQQVTLSCSPISGHRSVSWYQQTPGQGLQFLFEYFSETQRNKGNFPGRFSGRQFSNSRSEMNVSTLELGDSALYLCASSLEAEGYEQYFGPGTRLTVT.

This clone was counted only a few times. This sequence joins TRBV4-1 and TRBJ2-7; D is undetermined. V dropped 0 bases and J dropped 2 bases, with 11 bases sitting between them. The CDR3 is made up of 15 amino acids. Germline assignment: CDR1 MGHRA and CDR2 YSYEKL. The CDR3 reads CASSQDTIGTYEQYF. Written as DNA, the CDR3 is TGCGCCAGCAGCCAAGATACGATTGGCACCTACGAGCAGTACTTC.

This clone was recorded a few times. This chain joins TRBV29-1 and TRBJ2-7; D is undetermined. The CDR3 is made up of 12 amino acids. Per the germline V gene, CDR1 is SQVTM and CDR2 is ANQGSEA. Trimming stripped 7 bases from V and 7 bases from J, with 17 bases between. CDR3 DNA: TGCAGCGCCGAGGTCTTCTCTTCGGAGCAGTACTTC. Protein product: CSAEVFSSEQYF.

This clone appeared once. V usage is TRBV5-1 and J usage is TRBJ2-1, with D unresolved. Germline V CDR1 and CDR2: SGHRS, YFSETQ. This CDR3 is 14 amino acids long. V shed 0 bases and J shed 6 bases, with 10 bases lying between them. The CDR3 region is CASSLGLVSNEQFF. The DNA of the CDR3 is TGCGCCAGCAGCTTGGGTCTAGTAAGCAATGAGCAGTTCTTC.

The chain carries TRBV5-6 and TRBJ2-5; 12 positions match TRBD2. V shed 0 bases, J shed 4 bases, and the junction held 4 bases outside the gene matches. The CDR3 is 16 amino acids. Germline V lookup: CDR1 SGHDT, CDR2 YYEEEE. The CDR3 spells CASSLVLAGGIETQYF. As DNA, the CDR3 is TGTGCCAGCAGCTTGGTGCTAGCGGGAGGGATAGAGACCCAGTACTTC.

The chain couples TRBV5-6 to TRBJ2-2; the D gene is possibly TRBD2 (5 bases). CDR1 and CDR2 (germline): SGHDT, YYEEEE. Trimming left V 2 bases short and J 5 bases short, with 10 bases between. The CDR3 extends over 14 amino acids. The CDR3 is CASSLDPGTGELFF. DNA of the CDR3: TGTGCCAGCAGCTTAGATCCGGGGACCGGGGAGCTGTTTTTT. The variable domain in full, with the rest retrieved from reference TRBV5-6 and TRBJ2-2, is DAGVTQSPTHLIKTRGQQVTLRCSPKSGHDTVSWYQQALGQGPQFIFQYYEEEERQRGNFPDRFSGHQFPNYSSELNVNALLLGDSALYLCASSLDPGTGELFFGEGSRLTVL.

The rearrangement links TRBV14 to TRBJ2-3; maybe TRBD1 (5 bases). V lost 4 bases to trimming and J lost 4 bases, with 15 bases between them. CDR3 length equals 15 residues. Germline loops: CDR1 SGHDN, CDR2 FVKESK. The CDR3 bases are TGTGCCAGCAGCCCCCGGGTCACAGGTGCAGATACGCAGTATTTT. Protein sequence: CASSPRVTGADTQYF.

This clone has more than one count but fewer than ten. The rearrangement links TRBV7-9 to TRBJ2-1; 12 nucleotides line up with TRBD2. V was pared by 1 base and J by 8 bases, with 0 bases of the junction left unmatched. This CDR3 is built from 14 residues. The germline V gene encodes CDR1 SEHNR and CDR2 FQNEAQ (reference sequence). CDR3 in amino acids: CASSLGLAGDEQFF. CDR3 DNA: TGTGCCAGCAGCTTAGGACTAGCGGGAGATGAGCAGTTCTTC.

This clone was counted a few times. The V call is TRBV7-3, the J call TRBJ1-1, with TRBD1 as a possible D gene (5 bases). Germline lookup yields CDR1 SGHTA and CDR2 FQGTGA. The V end lost 5 bases, the J end lost 1 base, and 8 bases lay between the germline ends. This CDR3 has 13 amino acids. In nucleotides, the CDR3 is TGTGCCAGCAGCCGACAGACGAACACTGAAGCTTTCTTT. Translation gives CASSRQTNTEAFF.

This clone has a handful of counts. The chain joins TRBV29-1 to TRBJ2-6; TRBD1 is a possible D gene (5 bases). V dropped 5 bases and J dropped 0 bases, with 20 bases sitting between them. Germline CDR1 and CDR2: SQVTM and ANQGSEA. This CDR3 spans 18 amino acids. CDR3 region: CSVLSPTVLGSGANVLTF. CDR3 DNA: TGCAGCGTTCTATCCCCGACAGTTTTGGGCTCTGGGGCCAACGTCCTGACTTTC.

V usage is TRBV4-3 and J usage is TRBJ2-3; possible D gene TRBD2, 5 bases. This CDR3 is 13 amino acids long. Looked up from germline, CDR1 is LGHNA and CDR2 is YSLEER. Deletions cut 3 bases from V and 5 bases from J, with 9 bases between. CDR3 bases: TGCGCCAGCAGCCAGCTACTAGGAGATACGCAGTATTTT. Protein sequence: CASSQLLGDTQYF.